The present entry profiles one TCR delta chain with its context. The protein given by TCRdb reflects a much larger clone and differs at residue 7 from this DNA's translation, likely from a read error; the protein shown is the DNA's translation. TCRdb repeated clone calling on the RT-PCR reads with CATT. The table includes approximately 1,500 delta-chain clones, roughly 5% detected once. The data belong to a study of gamma-delta T cells after stem cell transplantation. Germline-derived CDR1 and CDR2 are GEAIGNYY and EKD. The V and J ends lost 5 bases and 2 bases respectively, with 32 bases between them. The CDR3 covers 20 residues.

The sample taken for sequencing was gamma-delta T cells. The receptor comes from a human donor. It is not recorded whose cells these are; they may come from a transplant donor. The chain joins TRDV2 to TRDJ1, with unresolved D. This CDR3 reads CACGRGEGPIPRYPTDKLIF. In nucleotides, the CDR3 is TGTGCCTGTGGTCGTGGTGAGGGCCCGATCCCTCGTTACCCAACCGATAAACTCATCTTT.